This TCR beta chain appears in the sequencing data of a study of cytotoxic CD8 clonotypes in ibrutinib-treated CLL. Germline CDR1 reads MNHEY; CDR2 reads SMNVEV (reference sequence). This CDR3 comprises 16 residues. V lost 5 bases to trimming and J lost 0 bases; unmatched junction nucleotides: 5. The sample holds a few counts of this clone. Some clones are missing from TCRdb's copy, which holds only in-frame ones; the method was immunoSEQ multiplex PCR. The data show 150,000 to 250,000 clones, 72% seen once. The material sequenced was PBMCs, taken after 24 months of ibrutinib treatment. The chain has TRBV27 and TRBJ2-1, with 9 bases lining up with TRBD2. The clonotype comes from a human donor with chronic lymphocytic leukemia. The CDR3 here is CASSILSGSSYNEQFF. The CDR3 DNA reads TGTGCCAGCAGTATACTTAGCGGGAGCTCCTACAATGAGCAGTTCTTC.